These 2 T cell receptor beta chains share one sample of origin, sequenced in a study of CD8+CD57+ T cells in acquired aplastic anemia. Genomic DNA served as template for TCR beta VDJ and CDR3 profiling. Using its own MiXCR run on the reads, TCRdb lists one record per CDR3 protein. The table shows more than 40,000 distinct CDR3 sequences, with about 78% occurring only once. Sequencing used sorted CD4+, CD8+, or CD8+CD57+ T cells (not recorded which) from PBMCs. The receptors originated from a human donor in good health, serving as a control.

CDR3 region: CASSETQGIWPYEQYF. The CDR3 DNA follows: TGCGCCAGCAGTGAAACTCAGGGAATCTGGCCCTACGAGCAGTACTTC. The V call is TRBV10-2, the J call TRBJ2-7, with D perhaps TRBD1 (5 bases). Germline V gene sequence: CDR1 WSHSY, CDR2 SAAADI. Deletions cut 3 bases from V and 2 bases from J, with 17 bases between. This CDR3 contains 16 residues.

DNA of the CDR3: TGTGCCAGCAGACGCGGGGGAAGCAATGAGCAGTTCTTC. Translating it yields CASRRGGSNEQFF. The chain recombines TRBV19 with TRBJ2-1, with 7 bases identical to TRBD2. V was pared by 9 bases and J by 6 bases, with 8 bases of the junction left unmatched. The CDR3 sequence is 13 residues long. Germline CDR1 is LNHDA and CDR2 is SQIVND (reference sequence).